These 30 T cell receptor beta chains originate from one sample sequenced in a study of graft-versus-host responses after intestinal transplantation. What these receptors recognize is not known. Repertoires were generated with immunoSEQ multiplex PCR, while TCRdb's copy carries only in-frame clones and drops some. The sample lists 90,000 to 130,000 clones; around 94% were seen once. The input for sequencing was unstimulated CD4+ T cells sorted from spleen or lymph node cells, taken before transplant. Every receptor here comes from a human donor who was the organ donor for an intestinal transplant.

The chain combines TRBV9 with TRBJ2-2; the match to TRBD2 covers 12 bases. The CDR3 is made up of 17 amino acids. With V trimmed by 2 bases and J by 1 base, 3 bases remained unmatched. Germline CDR1 SGDLS, CDR2 YYNGEE. The CDR3 coding sequence is TGTGCCAGCAGCGTGACGACTAGCGGGGGGAACACCGGGGAGCTGTTTTTT. Amino acids: CASSVTTSGGNTGELFF. Using reference TRBV9 and TRBJ2-2 for the parts outside the CDR3, the full variable domain is DSGVTQTPKHLITATGQRVTLRCSPRSGDLSVYWYQQSLDQGLQFLIQYYNGEERAKGNILERFSAQQFPDLHSELNLSSLELGDSALYFCASSVTTSGGNTGELFFGEGSRLTVL.

This clone occurred once. The rearrangement links TRBV2 to TRBJ2-7, with D possibly TRBD2 on 6 matching bases. Trimming removed 8 bases at V and 7 bases at J, with 12 bases between. The CDR3 is 11 amino acids. Germline CDR1 SNHLY, CDR2 FYNNEI. The CDR3 sequence: CASAGMEEQYF. The CDR3 region has the DNA TGTGCCAGCGCGGGGATGGAAGAGCAGTACTTC.

The chain joins TRBV27 to TRBJ2-1, with 8 bases identical to TRBD2. The germline V gene has CDR1 MNHEY and CDR2 SMNVEV (reference sequence). V gave up 3 bases and J gave up 4 bases; unmatched junction bases: 5. The CDR3 is 15 residues long. CDR3 bases: TGTGCCAGCAGTTTGTCAGTAGCGGGGTACAATGAGCAGTTCTTC. It specifies CASSLSVAGYNEQFF.

V gene TRBV10-2 combines with J gene TRBJ2-1, with 12 bases fitting TRBD2. Germline lookup yields CDR1 WSHSY and CDR2 SAAADI. V trimming: 5 bases; J trimming: 12 bases; junction bases outside the gene matches: 5. This CDR3 comprises 13 residues. This CDR3 reads CASSPETSGRQFF. CDR3 nucleotide sequence: TGCGCCAGCAGTCCTGAGACTAGCGGGAGGCAGTTCTTC.

The chain couples TRBV9 to TRBJ2-7; D perhaps matches TRBD1 (6 bases). Deletions cut 0 bases from V and 7 bases from J, with 20 bases between. This CDR3 spans 16 amino acids. Looked up from germline, CDR1 is SGDLS and CDR2 is YYNGEE. CDR3 DNA sequence: TGTGCCAGCAGCGTAGTCGCCGGCGTGACCCAGGGGGAGCAGTACTTC. Encoded protein: CASSVVAGVTQGEQYF.

This chain uses TRBV5-4 with TRBJ2-2; D may be TRBD2 (5 bases). This CDR3 has 13 residues. With 0 bases removed from V and 13 bases from J, the gap between germline ends came to 13 bases. The germline V gene encodes CDR1 SGHNT and CDR2 YYREEE (reference sequence). The CDR3 here is CASSLAGMGGLFF. CDR3 sequence (DNA): TGTGCCAGCAGCTTGGCCGGGATGGGTGGGCTGTTTTTT.

This clone was detected only once. The genes are TRBV5-4 and TRBJ2-1; 9 positions agree with TRBD2. The CDR3 covers 16 residues. Germline CDR1 and CDR2: SGHNT and YYREEE (reference sequence). The ends lost 3 bases at V and 4 bases at J; junction bases unmatched: 8. CDR3 amino acids: CASSSAGTSRYNEQFF. CDR3 nucleotide sequence: TGTGCCAGCAGCTCCGCCGGGACTAGCCGATACAATGAGCAGTTCTTC.

This clone was detected a few times. The rearrangement joins TRBV2 to TRBJ1-3; no reliable D call. Looked up from germline, CDR1 is SNHLY and CDR2 is FYNNEI. V dropped 5 bases and J dropped 3 bases, with 8 bases sitting between them. The CDR3 totals 13 residues. CDR3 loop: CASSQVYGNTIYF. In DNA form, the CDR3 reads TGTGCCAGCAGTCAAGTTTATGGAAACACCATATATTTT.

V usage is TRBV18 and J usage is TRBJ2-7, with D possibly TRBD2 on 5 matching bases. The ends were cut back, 2 bases at V and 5 bases at J, with 13 bases in the middle. The CDR3 is 14 amino acids. Germline CDR1 KGHSH, CDR2 LQKENI. The CDR3 is CASSPGRDSNEQYF. The CDR3 bases are TGTGCCAGCTCACCAGGACGGGATTCTAACGAGCAGTACTTC.

V usage is TRBV6-5 and J usage is TRBJ1-2; unclear D gene. In germline, CDR1 is MNHEY, CDR2 SVGAGI. Between the trimmed V and J ends, which lost 0 bases and 5 bases, there was a span of 13 bases. The CDR3 extends over 15 amino acids. The CDR3 sequence is CASSYSRTNNYGYTF. CDR3 nucleotide sequence: TGTGCCAGCAGTTACTCGCGGACTAACAATTATGGCTACACCTTC.

The chain couples TRBV21-1 to TRBJ2-2. TRBV21-1 counts as a pseudogene. The CDR3 length is 10 residues. The CDR3 loop is CVTGDRELFF. The CDR3 region has the DNA TGTGTCACTGGGGACCGGGAGCTGTTTTTT.

This clone was seen just once. The chain employs TRBV6-6 and TRBJ1-5; no definite D call. In germline, CDR1 is MNHNY, CDR2 SVGAGI (reference sequence). This CDR3 is 14 amino acids long. V lost 6 bases, J lost 0 bases, and 9 bases lay in between. CDR3 in amino acids: CASRGWNSNQPQHF. CDR3 bases: TGTGCCAGCAGAGGGTGGAATAGCAATCAGCCCCAGCATTTT.

This chain links TRBV30 with TRBJ1-2; the match to TRBD1 covers 7 bases. V was clipped by 5 bases and J by 4 bases; unmatched bases: 10. The CDR3 extends over 14 amino acids. CDR1 and CDR2 (germline): GTSNPN, SVGIG (reference sequence). The CDR3 sequence is CAWADRATFYGYTF. In DNA form, the CDR3 reads TGTGCCTGGGCCGACAGGGCCACCTTCTATGGCTACACCTTC.

The genes are TRBV6-1 and TRBJ1-5, with D possibly TRBD1 on 6 matching bases. CDR3 length: 15 amino acids. Looked up from germline, CDR1 is MNHNS and CDR2 is SASEGT. The V end was cut by 6 bases, the J end by 4 bases, with 16 bases between. The CDR3 is CASRLTLQGNQPQHF. The CDR3, as DNA: TGTGCCAGCAGGCTTACCCTACAGGGAAATCAGCCCCAGCATTTT.

The V gene is TRBV5-1, the J gene TRBJ2-3, with 7 bases aligning to TRBD1. The germline gives CDR1 SGHRS, CDR2 YFSETQ. V shed 5 bases, J shed 4 bases, and the junction held 10 bases outside the gene matches. CDR3 length: 15 residues. Here the CDR3 reads CASSGGQPGADTQYF. The CDR3 DNA sequence: TGCGCCAGCAGTGGGGGACAGCCAGGGGCAGATACGCAGTATTTT.

Remarks on this clone: Within the sample, other DNA sequences also encode this same CDR3. The rearrangement joins TRBV5-1 to TRBJ1-1; D remains ambiguous. Trimming pared 2 bases from V and 1 base from J, leaving 6 bases between. CDR1 is SGHRS, CDR2 YFSETQ, per germline. There are 13 residues in the CDR3. The CDR3 bases are TGCGCCAGCAGCTTAGGTCCGAACACTGAAGCTTTCTTT. This translates into CASSLGPNTEAFF.

The chain couples TRBV9 to TRBJ2-6; 10 bases match TRBD1. The CDR3 contains 18 residues. Per the germline V gene, CDR1 is SGDLS and CDR2 is YYNGEE. V was clipped by 3 bases and J by 5 bases; unmatched bases: 11. CDR3 region: CASSATGTGVLRANVLTF. In DNA, the CDR3 is TGTGCCAGCAGCGCTACCGGGACAGGGGTCCTACGGGCCAACGTCCTGACTTTC.

Only a few counts were recorded for this clone. The V and J genes are TRBV6-5 and TRBJ2-7; D tentatively fits TRBD1 or TRBD2 (5 bases each). V lost 0 bases and J 0 bases, leaving 9 bases between the germline ends. The germline V gene has CDR1 MNHEY and CDR2 SVGAGI. The CDR3 loop spans 15 amino acids. In DNA, the CDR3 is TGTGCCAGCAGTTACTCTGCAGGGAGCTCCTACGAGCAGTACTTC. Its protein is CASSYSAGSSYEQYF.

The rearrangement joins TRBV7-9 to TRBJ1-2; no clear D. The CDR3 extends over 15 amino acids. The V gene's germline CDR1 is SEHNR and CDR2 FQNEAQ (reference sequence). V dropped 7 bases and J dropped 0 bases, with 15 bases sitting between them. The CDR3: CASTSGWETNYGYTF. Here the CDR3 DNA reads TGTGCCAGCACCTCAGGATGGGAGACTAACTATGGCTACACCTTC.

This chain links TRBV4-1 with TRBJ1-1, with unresolved D. The V and J ends lost 2 bases and 3 bases respectively, with 7 bases between them. Germline V gene lookup returns CDR1 MGHRA and CDR2 YSYEKL. The CDR3 is 13 residues long. CDR3 DNA sequence: TGCGCCAGCAGCCAAATCACCCACACTGAAGCTTTCTTT. Translating gives CASSQITHTEAFF.

The chain carries TRBV4-2 and TRBJ2-3; TRBD1 is a possible D gene (6 bases). The V and J ends lost 5 bases and 4 bases respectively, with 19 bases between them. From germline, CDR1 is LGHNA and CDR2 YNFKEQ. This CDR3 comprises 16 residues. The CDR3 DNA reads TGTGCCAGCAGCTACCGACAGGTCATGGGCGCAGATACGCAGTATTTT. Translating gives CASSYRQVMGADTQYF.

V is TRBV30 and J is TRBJ2-1, with 7 bases fitting TRBD2. The ends lost 4 bases at V and 12 bases at J; junction bases unmatched: 9. CDR3 size: 12 residues. Looked up from germline, CDR1 is GTSNPN and CDR2 is SVGIG (reference sequence). The CDR3 reads CAWTLAGVVQFF. The DNA of the CDR3 is TGTGCCTGGACCTTGGCGGGAGTCGTGCAGTTCTTC.

This chain joins TRBV20-1 and TRBJ1-2; D might be TRBD1 (6 bases). The CDR3 sequence is 11 residues long. V lost 3 bases and J 5 bases, leaving 7 bases between the germline ends. The germline gives CDR1 DFQATT, CDR2 SNEGSKA (reference sequence). The CDR3 here is CSARDSYGYTF. Here the CDR3 DNA reads TGCAGTGCTAGGGACAGTTATGGCTACACCTTC.

CDR3 region: CASSVDSNYGYTF. The CDR3 nucleotides read TGTGCCAGCAGCGTAGACTCCAACTATGGCTACACCTTC. The J gene is TRBJ1-2, the V gene TRBV9; D is undetermined. The germline CDR1 and CDR2 sequences are SGDLS and YYNGEE. Trimming removed 0 bases at V and 2 bases at J, with 5 bases between. The CDR3 is 13 residues long.

This clone was seen once. The chain has TRBV4-2 and TRBJ2-1; 10 bases map to TRBD2. Germline trimming cut 4 bases from V and 2 bases from J; bases unmatched to any gene: 5. The germline V gene has CDR1 LGHNA and CDR2 YNFKEQ. The CDR3 runs 16 residues. The CDR3 sequence: CASSPLLAGAYNEQFF. The CDR3 DNA sequence: TGTGCCAGCAGCCCTTTGCTAGCGGGGGCCTACAATGAGCAGTTCTTC.

The V and J genes are TRBV28 and TRBJ1-6; TRBD1 is a possible D gene (5 bases). Germline-derived CDR1 and CDR2 are MDHEN and SYDVKM. CDR3 length equals 17 residues. Trimming took off 2 bases at V and 13 bases at J, with 24 bases between the two ends. This chain's CDR3 is CASSLRRTRDLGGPLHF. CDR3 DNA sequence: TGTGCCAGCAGTTTAAGGAGGACACGGGACCTGGGTGGGCCCCTCCACTTT.

V gene TRBV29-1 combines with J gene TRBJ2-5; TRBD2 aligns across 9 bases. The CDR3 runs to 14 residues. Germline trimming cut 4 bases from V and 4 bases from J; bases unmatched to any gene: 7. Germline CDR1 reads SQVTM; CDR2 reads ANQGSEA. The CDR3 loop reads CSVGRGRGGETQYF. CDR3 nucleotide sequence: TGCAGCGTTGGTCGCGGGAGGGGAGGAGAGACCCAGTACTTC.

The chain uses TRBV5-6 and TRBJ1-2, with D possibly matching TRBD1 (5 bases). The CDR3 has 13 residues. Germline assignment: CDR1 SGHDT and CDR2 YYEEEE. The ends were cut back, 7 bases at V and 8 bases at J, with 18 bases in the middle. The CDR3 DNA reads TGTGCCAGCCGCGGACACTCGGCTATGGGCTACACCTTC. Residues: CASRGHSAMGYTF.

V and J are TRBV7-2 and TRBJ1-1; a possible D gene is TRBD1 (6 bases). CDR1 is SGHTA and CDR2 is FQGNSA in the germline V gene. Deletions cut 6 bases from V and 1 base from J, with 9 bases between. The CDR3 runs to 13 residues. The CDR3 region has the DNA TGTGCCAGCAGTCGACAGGAGAACACTGAAGCTTTCTTT. It codes for CASSRQENTEAFF.

V gene TRBV7-2 combines with J gene TRBJ2-1, with TRBD2 matching over 15 bases. The CDR3 has 14 amino acids. The V and J ends lost 9 bases and 6 bases, in that order; junction bases with no gene match: 3. Germline V gene sequence: CDR1 SGHTA, CDR2 FQGNSA. The CDR3 region has the DNA TGTGCCAGTAGGACTAGCGGGAGGGGCAATGAGCAGTTCTTC. This encodes CASRTSGRGNEQFF.